The 7 T cell receptor beta chains in this list originate from one sample, sequenced in a study of response to subunit inactivated influenza vaccine. From the RT-PCR reads, TCRdb called clonotypes with MiXCR, one entry per CDR3 protein. The sample has fewer than 700,000 distinct CDR3 sequences, over 10% seen once; the top ten hold less than 15%. The material sequenced was PBMCs from blood, taken around seven weeks after vaccination. The receptors stem from a man aged 50 to 60 who received an inactivated influenza vaccine.

In its sample, this clonotype was seen many times. The rearrangement joins TRBV12-3 or TRBV12-4 to TRBJ2-1; no firm D call. Trimming stripped 8 bases from V and 8 bases from J, with 13 bases between. The CDR3 totals 12 residues. The CDR3 DNA follows: TGTGCCAGCCGGGCGAGTGACCATGAGCAGTTCTTC. It encodes CASRASDHEQFF.

This clonotype was counted a few times. As DNA, the CDR3 is TGTGCCACCAGCAGAGATGGGGGCGAAGAGACCCAGTACTTC. Translation gives CATSRDGGEETQYF. The rearrangement uses TRBV15 and TRBJ2-5; TRBD1 might be the D (6 bases). Trimming took 0 bases from V and 3 from J, leaving 8 bases between them. In germline, CDR1 is LNHNV, CDR2 YYDKDF (reference sequence). This CDR3 is 14 amino acids long.

The gene calls are TRBV7-9 and TRBJ1-2; D is unresolved. Trimming left V 0 bases short and J 1 base short, with 6 bases between. CDR1 is SEHNR and CDR2 is FQNEAQ in the germline V gene (reference sequence). The CDR3 is made up of 14 amino acids. The CDR3 DNA reads TGTGCCAGCAGCTTAGCGGCCAGTAACTATGGCTACACCTTC. Protein sequence: CASSLAASNYGYTF.

This clonotype was observed a handful of times. This chain connects TRBV20-1 to TRBJ2-2; 7 bases match TRBD2. CDR1 DFQATT and CDR2 SNEGSKA come from the germline V gene (reference sequence). The CDR3 loop spans 16 amino acids. Trimming took 0 bases from V and 6 from J; bases not matched to a gene: 10. In DNA form, the CDR3 reads TGCAGTGCTAGAGATGGCAGGACTAGGTCGGCCGGGGAGCTGTTTTTT. It codes for CSARDGRTRSAGELFF.

This clonotype occurred a few times. The chain recombines TRBV4-3 with TRBJ1-6; the match to TRBD1 covers 7 bases. The CDR3 consists of 14 residues. Germline trimming cut 3 bases from V and 10 bases from J; bases unmatched to any gene: 6. Germline V gene data show CDR1 as LGHNA and CDR2 as YSLEER. The CDR3 protein is CASSHDRVESPLHF. CDR3 DNA: TGCGCCAGCAGCCATGACAGGGTGGAATCACCCCTCCACTTT.

There are a few counts of this clonotype. The chain carries TRBV5-1 and TRBJ2-5, with 10 bases matching TRBD2. The CDR3 covers 13 residues. With V trimmed by 6 bases and J by 7 bases, 6 bases remained unmatched. Germline CDR1 and CDR2: SGHRS and YFSETQ. CDR3 in DNA: TGCGCCAGCAACCCTAGCGGGGGAACGACCCAGTACTTC. It specifies CASNPSGGTTQYF. Full variable domain (remainder filled in from reference TRBV5-1 and TRBJ2-5): KAGVTQTPRYLIKTRGQQVTLSCSPISGHRSVSWYQQTPGQGLQFLFEYFSETQRNKGNFPGRFSGRQFSNSRSEMNVSTLELGDSALYLCASNPSGGTTQYFGPGTRLLVL.

The chain combines TRBV5-1 with TRBJ2-5; the match to TRBD1 covers 7 bases. Germline CDR1 reads SGHRS; CDR2 reads YFSETQ. The CDR3 is made up of 14 amino acids. V shed 7 bases and J 1 base; nucleotides not matched to a gene: 7. CDR3 sequence: CASETGRGQETQYF. CDR3 nucleotides: TGCGCCAGCGAGACAGGGAGAGGCCAAGAGACCCAGTACTTC.